The 16 T cell receptor beta chains reported below all come from one sample, sequenced in a study of CD8+ T cells in alopecia areata. Reverse transcribed after extraction, RNA yielded cDNA as the sequencing template. TCRdb's table, derived via immunoSEQ multiplex PCR, lists solely in-frame clones and lacks some. The sample records 100,000 to 150,000 clones, 58% being singletons. The starting material was CD4+ T cells sorted from blood, obtained at week 0. The receptors here all came from a human donor with alopecia areata.

This chain uses TRBV25-1 with TRBJ1-1; D uncertain. The CDR3 extends over 14 amino acids. Trimming left V 2 bases short and J 1 base short, with 8 bases between. CDR1 MGHDK and CDR2 SYGVNS come from the germline V gene. CDR3 nucleotides: TGTGCCAGCAGTGAACCGGACCAGAACACTGAAGCTTTCTTT. This encodes CASSEPDQNTEAFF. The variable domain in full, with the rest retrieved from reference TRBV25-1 and TRBJ1-1, is EADIYQTPRYLVIGTGKKITLECSQTMGHDKMYWYQQDPGMELHLIHYSYGVNSTEKGDLSSESTVSRIRTEHFPLTLESARPSHTSQYLCASSEPDQNTEAFFGQGTRLTVV.

Here the CDR3 DNA reads TGTGCCTGGAGTAAGCTCGCTAATGAAAAACTGTTTTTT. It codes for CAWSKLANEKLFF. The V call is TRBV30, the J call TRBJ1-4; D ambiguous. The germline gives CDR1 GTSNPN, CDR2 SVGIG (reference sequence). The CDR3 is made up of 13 amino acids. V lost 2 bases and J 3 bases, leaving 7 bases between the germline ends.

CDR3 amino acids: CATSRDGRLAENTEAFF. The CDR3 DNA sequence: TGTGCCACCAGCAGAGATGGGCGGCTGGCAGAGAACACTGAAGCTTTCTTT. The chain employs TRBV15 and TRBJ1-1; D call uncertain. Germline assignment: CDR1 LNHNV and CDR2 YYDKDF (reference sequence). V was clipped by 0 bases and J by 1 base, with 15 bases between them. The CDR3 totals 17 residues.

The chain has TRBV5-1 and TRBJ2-7; 11 bases fit TRBD1. Looked up from germline, CDR1 is SGHRS and CDR2 is YFSETQ. J was trimmed by 2 bases and V by 3 bases; bases with no gene match: 4. CDR3 length: 15 residues. CDR3 bases: TGCGCCAGCAGCTCCCGGACAGGGGGCCCCTACGAGCAGTACTTC. Residues: CASSSRTGGPYEQYF.

The chain links TRBV6-1 to TRBJ1-1; D unclear. V lost 0 bases to trimming and J lost 7 bases, with 12 bases between them. The CDR3 runs 14 residues. Germline V gives CDR1 MNHNS, CDR2 SASEGT. The CDR3 sequence: CASSEAVGPHEAFF. CDR3 DNA sequence: TGTGCCAGCAGTGAAGCCGTAGGCCCACATGAAGCTTTCTTT.

The chain combines TRBV23-1 with TRBJ2-7, with 8 bases aligning to TRBD1. TRBV23-1 carries the ORF label, with uncertain function. The V segment lost 0 bases and the J segment 0 bases; nucleotides outside the gene matches: 10. The CDR3 has 18 residues. CDR3 amino acids: CASSQSKGGQVISYEQYF. In DNA, the CDR3 is TGCGCCAGCAGTCAATCTAAGGGGGGACAGGTAATCTCCTACGAGCAGTACTTC.

This clone was seen only a few times. The chain uses TRBV19 and TRBJ1-5, with D hard to call. In germline, CDR1 is LNHDA, CDR2 SQIVND (reference sequence). The CDR3 covers 17 residues. V was pared by 5 bases and J by 6 bases, with 23 bases between. The CDR3 DNA reads as TGTGCCAGTAGTCTCCGACCAGACTATTTTTCAGGTCAGCCCCAGCATTTT. This codes for CASSLRPDYFSGQPQHF.

The J gene is TRBJ2-3, the V gene TRBV5-1, with 12 bases aligning to TRBD2. There are 16 residues in the CDR3. V was clipped by 4 bases and J by 6 bases; unmatched bases: 9. The germline V gene has CDR1 SGHRS and CDR2 YFSETQ. The CDR3 protein is CASSPRLAGVADTQYF. The CDR3 DNA reads as TGCGCCAGCAGCCCAAGACTAGCGGGAGTCGCGGATACGCAGTATTTT.

This chain connects TRBV2 to TRBJ2-5; D is unclear. V gave up 3 bases and J gave up 9 bases, with 14 bases separating them. This CDR3 region has 13 residues. From germline, CDR1 is SNHLY and CDR2 FYNNEI. For the CDR3, the DNA is TGTGCCAGCAGTGACCAGGAGATACGCCCCCAGTACTTC. Translating it yields CASSDQEIRPQYF.

CDR3 amino acids: CASSLRRGEAFF. The CDR3, as DNA: TGTGCCAGCAGCTTGAGGCGGGGTGAAGCTTTCTTT. The rearrangement uses TRBV5-4 and TRBJ1-1; D gene ambiguous. Germline V gene sequence: CDR1 SGHNT, CDR2 YYREEE (reference sequence). The CDR3 consists of 12 residues. V was clipped by 1 base and J by 7 bases, with 8 bases between them.

This clone was seen a handful of times. J is TRBJ2-3 and V is TRBV4-3; D not certain. The germline V gene encodes CDR1 LGHNA and CDR2 YSLEER. Deletions cut 1 base from V and 1 base from J, with 9 bases between. This CDR3 spans 15 amino acids. The CDR3: CASSQAVARTDTQYF. The CDR3 DNA reads as TGCGCCAGCAGCCAAGCCGTAGCCCGCACAGATACGCAGTATTTT.

The V call is TRBV7-2, the J call TRBJ2-5, with 8 bases lining up with TRBD2. CDR1 and CDR2 from the germline V gene are SGHTA and FQGNSA. With V trimmed by 1 base and J by 5 bases, 9 bases remained unmatched. CDR3 size: 16 residues. The CDR3 protein is CASSLGRRGAPETQYF. The CDR3 DNA follows: TGTGCCAGCAGCTTAGGTCGGCGGGGGGCGCCGGAGACCCAGTACTTC.

This chain links TRBV5-6 with TRBJ2-1, with unresolved D. Trimming took 3 bases from V and 9 from J, leaving 16 bases between them. CDR1 and CDR2 (germline): SGHDT, YYEEEE. This CDR3 is built from 14 residues. In DNA, the CDR3 is TGTGCCAGCAGCTCCATGGCCCCAGGTCCTGAGCAGTTCTTC. It codes for CASSSMAPGPEQFF.

This chain uses TRBV5-1 with TRBJ1-2; D might be TRBD1 (6 bases). Germline V gene sequence: CDR1 SGHRS, CDR2 YFSETQ. This CDR3 is 14 amino acids long. V shed 3 bases and J shed 4 bases, with 13 bases lying between them. For the CDR3, the DNA is TGCGCCAGCAGCTGGGGGCAGGGTAGCTATGGCTACACCTTC. This codes for CASSWGQGSYGYTF. The full variable domain, its missing parts supplied by reference TRBV5-1 and TRBJ1-2, is KAGVTQTPRYLIKTRGQQVTLSCSPISGHRSVSWYQQTPGQGLQFLFEYFSETQRNKGNFPGRFSGRQFSNSRSEMNVSTLELGDSALYLCASSWGQGSYGYTFGSGTRLTVV.

CDR3: CASSLAGGETQYF. CDR3 DNA: TGTGCCAGCAGCTTGGCGGGGGGAGAGACCCAGTACTTC. The V gene is TRBV5-6, the J gene TRBJ2-5, with 7 bases fitting TRBD2. Germline assignment: CDR1 SGHDT and CDR2 YYEEEE. Trimming took 0 bases from V and 4 from J; bases not matched to a gene: 0. The CDR3 contains 13 residues. The full variable domain, its missing parts supplied by reference TRBV5-6 and TRBJ2-5, is DAGVTQSPTHLIKTRGQQVTLRCSPKSGHDTVSWYQQALGQGPQFIFQYYEEEERQRGNFPDRFSGHQFPNYSSELNVNALLLGDSALYLCASSLAGGETQYFGPGTRLLVL.

The chain employs TRBV4-1 and TRBJ2-7, with 15 bases fitting TRBD2. Germline lookup yields CDR1 MGHRA and CDR2 YSYEKL. Trimming took 2 bases from V and 4 from J; bases not matched to a gene: 12. CDR3 length equals 19 residues. The CDR3 here is CASSQTPPGLAGGFYEQYF. The CDR3 bases are TGCGCCAGCAGCCAAACACCCCCGGGACTAGCGGGAGGTTTTTACGAGCAGTACTTC.